One sample yielded the 18 T cell receptor beta chains listed below, sequenced in a study of blood T cell repertoires in COVID-19 (dated by TCRdb to between 2020 and 2021). To prepare the library, the immunoSEQ multiplex PCR assay was applied. The clones in this table, taken by TCRdb from immuneACCESS, are in-frame only. Not every clone is retained; where verified, under half of the shortfall comes from an unresolved V gene, and the cause of the rest is unknown. This sample lists about 170,000 clones; more than 75% were detected once. The ten largest clonotypes hold 3.7% of the sample. The sequencing input was peripheral blood. The receptors were gathered from a man aged 18-30 years with active or convalescent COVID-19.

The V and J genes are TRBV11-2 and TRBJ2-5; no definite D call. V was clipped by 5 bases and J by 0 bases, with 4 bases between them. The CDR3 totals 12 residues. CDR1 SGHAT and CDR2 FQNNGV come from the germline V gene. The CDR3 nucleotides are TGTGCCAGCAGCCCCAACCAAGAGACCCAGTACTTC. It is translated as CASSPNQETQYF. Looking up the rest from reference TRBV11-2 and TRBJ2-5 gives the full variable domain: EAGVAQSPRYKIIEKRQSVAFWCNPISGHATLYWYQQILGQGPKLLIQFQNNGVVDDSQLPKDRFSAERLKGVDSTLKIQPAKLEDSAVYLCASSPNQETQYFGPGTRLLVL.

The CDR3 region is CASRPSNPLNTEAFF. The CDR3, as DNA: TGTGCCAGCAGACCTAGTAATCCACTGAACACTGAAGCTTTCTTT. The chain carries TRBV6-6 and TRBJ1-1; D gene uncertain. The germline CDR1 and CDR2 sequences are MNHNY and SVGAGI (reference sequence). The V and J ends lost 6 bases and 0 bases respectively, with 14 bases between them. The CDR3 loop spans 15 amino acids.

The V and J genes are TRBV6-2 or TRBV6-3 and TRBJ2-7; 8 nucleotides align to TRBD1. The V gene's germline CDR1 is MNHEY and CDR2 SVGEGT. Trimming at V came to 2 bases and at J to 3 bases, leaving 6 bases not matched to a gene. The CDR3 runs to 15 residues. The CDR3 region has the DNA TGTGCCAGCAGTTACGGTGGGACAGGTGGCTACGAGCAGTACTTC. This translates into CASSYGGTGGYEQYF.

The chain couples TRBV24-1 to TRBJ1-5, with a weak D call TRBD1 (5 bases). Trimming stripped 4 bases from V and 3 bases from J, with 12 bases between. Germline V CDR1 and CDR2: KGHDR, SFDVKD. The CDR3 consists of 15 residues. The DNA of the CDR3 is TGTGCCACCAGTGAGGATGGACAAGTCAATCAGCCCCAGCATTTT. It yields the protein CATSEDGQVNQPQHF.

This clone was observed once. The gene calls are TRBV27 and TRBJ1-6; 9 positions agree with TRBD1. The CDR3 sequence is 17 residues long. Trimming at V came to 2 bases and at J to 9 bases, leaving 11 bases not matched to a gene. Germline lookup yields CDR1 MNHEY and CDR2 SMNVEV (reference sequence). CDR3 region: CASSLSRTDRGFSPLHF. The DNA of the CDR3 is TGTGCCAGCAGTTTAAGTAGGACAGACAGGGGGTTTTCACCCCTCCACTTT.

This chain joins TRBV4-3 and TRBJ2-5, with TRBD2 identical over 9 bases. Germline CDR1 and CDR2: LGHNA and YSLEER. The CDR3 runs to 15 residues. With 8 bases clipped from V and 1 base from J, the junction kept 8 bases outside the gene matches. As DNA, the CDR3 is TGCGCCAGCTCCCTCTGGCGGGAGGGCCAAGAGACCCAGTACTTC. It translates to CASSLWREGQETQYF.

V is TRBV5-5 and J is TRBJ2-7; D gene ambiguous. Germline values: CDR1 SGHKS, CDR2 YYEKEE (reference sequence). CDR3 length: 15 amino acids. V lost 0 bases to trimming and J lost 2 bases, with 12 bases between them. CDR3: CASSLVSAAPYEQYF. The CDR3, as DNA: TGTGCCAGCAGCTTGGTTTCGGCGGCCCCCTACGAGCAGTACTTC.

V and J are TRBV11-2 and TRBJ1-1, with D hard to call. The CDR3 length is 13 residues. Germline CDR1 SGHAT, CDR2 FQNNGV. V was trimmed by 5 bases and J by 0 bases, leaving 7 bases between them. Written as DNA, the CDR3 is TGTGCCAGCAGCCTAACAGTGAACACTGAAGCTTTCTTT. Its translation is CASSLTVNTEAFF.

This clone showed up just once. V gene TRBV7-2 combines with J gene TRBJ2-3, with a weak D call TRBD1 (6 bases). CDR1 and CDR2 from the germline V gene are SGHTA and FQGNSA. The V and J ends lost 5 bases and 9 bases respectively, with 15 bases between them. The CDR3 spans 13 residues. As DNA, the CDR3 is TGTGCCAGCAGCCCGCAAAAGCAGGGGACGCAGTATTTT. Residues: CASSPQKQGTQYF.

The chain carries TRBV27 and TRBJ2-4, with TRBD1 matching 7 bases. Germline assignment: CDR1 MNHEY and CDR2 SMNVEV (reference sequence). V was pared by 10 bases and J by 7 bases, with 10 bases of the junction left unmatched. CDR3 length: 13 amino acids. CDR3 region: CATRQQGSNIQYF. In DNA form, the CDR3 reads TGTGCCACCCGTCAACAGGGGAGTAACATTCAGTACTTC.

The V and J genes are TRBV28 and TRBJ2-5, with 7 bases aligning to TRBD1. This CDR3 has 14 residues. Germline V gene data show CDR1 as MDHEN and CDR2 as SYDVKM. Trimming at V came to 5 bases and at J to 4 bases, leaving 7 bases not matched to a gene. CDR3 coding DNA: TGTGCCAGCAGTCCGGGACAGCCGGGAGAGACCCAGTACTTC. It codes for CASSPGQPGETQYF.

The chain joins TRBV27 to TRBJ2-1; D may be TRBD2 (6 bases). Per germline, CDR1 MNHEY and CDR2 SMNVEV (reference sequence). With 5 bases removed from V and 3 bases from J, the gap between germline ends came to 14 bases. This CDR3 region has 15 residues. CDR3 in DNA: TGTGCCAGCAGTCATCCGGGACTCTACTACAATGAGCAGTTCTTC. Its protein product is CASSHPGLYYNEQFF.

This clone was seen a few times. The rearrangement uses TRBV7-3 and TRBJ1-2; tentatively, D is TRBD1 (5 bases). Between the trimmed V and J ends, which lost 4 bases and 6 bases, there was a span of 15 bases. Germline V gene sequence: CDR1 SGHTA, CDR2 FQGTGA. The CDR3 spans 14 residues. The CDR3 DNA is TGTGCCAGCAGCTCCTCCGACAGCTTACATGGCTACACCTTC. Its translation: CASSSSDSLHGYTF.

This clone has only one observation. The V call is TRBV29-1, the J call TRBJ2-3; D is undetermined. Germline CDR1 and CDR2: SQVTM and ANQGSEA. The CDR3 contains 13 residues. The germline V and J ends were trimmed by 7 bases and 0 bases, with 11 bases remaining between them. The CDR3, as DNA: TGCAGCGCAGGAGCCTTTAGCACAGATACGCAGTATTTT. Encoded protein: CSAGAFSTDTQYF.

This chain connects TRBV18 to TRBJ1-1, with TRBD1 matching over 8 bases. The V gene's germline CDR1 is KGHSH and CDR2 LQKENI. The CDR3 runs 15 residues. The J segment lost 1 base and the V segment lost 6 bases, leaving 7 bases of the junction unmatched. The CDR3 bases are TGTGCCAGCTCCCACTCGGGGACAGGGAACACTGAAGCTTTCTTT. Encoded protein: CASSHSGTGNTEAFF.

In DNA, the CDR3 is TGTGCCAGCAGCCTCTCTAGTGACACTGAAGCTTTCTTT. It is translated as CASSLSSDTEAFF. V gene TRBV11-3 combines with J gene TRBJ1-1; D unresolved. Germline loops: CDR1 SGHNT, CDR2 YENEEA. V was cut by 5 bases and J by 3 bases, with 10 bases left in between. The CDR3 covers 13 residues.

This chain links TRBV7-9 with TRBJ1-1; a weak D match, TRBD1 (6 bases). Germline CDR1 is SEHNR and CDR2 is FQNEAQ (reference sequence). The ends were cut back, 2 bases at V and 1 base at J, with 8 bases in the middle. The CDR3 is 14 amino acids. Here the CDR3 DNA reads TGTGCCAGCAGCTTAAAACAGGGGAACACTGAAGCTTTCTTT. Amino acid sequence: CASSLKQGNTEAFF.

This clone was seen only a few times. The J gene is TRBJ1-5, the V gene TRBV7-6, with D unclear. This CDR3 contains 17 residues. Per the germline V gene, CDR1 is SGHVS and CDR2 is FNYEAQ. Trimming stripped 6 bases from V and 2 bases from J, with 20 bases between. CDR3: CASSQSSGLLGNQPQHF. CDR3 coding DNA: TGTGCCAGCAGTCAGAGCTCAGGATTACTTGGCAATCAGCCCCAGCATTTT.